These 13 T cell receptor beta chains originate from one sample sequenced in a study of cytomegalovirus exposure and HLA in healthy donors. The PCR employed 60 Vbeta primers together with 13 Jbeta primers. Method: immunoSEQ multiplex PCR; TCRdb's copy keeps in-frame clones and lacks some. The sample lists approximately 110,000 clones; around 78% were seen once. The specimen sequenced was PBMCs. These receptors were taken from a male donor in good health and CMV-seronegative.

CDR3 nucleotide sequence: TGTGCCAGCAGCCGGGAGGGGGCCTGGGAGGCCCAGTACTTC. This encodes CASSREGAWEAQYF. The chain employs TRBV5-4 and TRBJ2-5, with D perhaps matching TRBD2 (8 bases). Germline V gene sequence: CDR1 SGHNT, CDR2 YYREEE (reference sequence). V shed 4 bases and J shed 9 bases, with 19 bases lying between them. CDR3 length equals 14 residues.

This clone was detected once. The V gene is TRBV18, the J gene TRBJ1-5; 7 positions agree with TRBD1. The trim removed 3 bases at V and 4 bases at J, leaving 6 bases unmatched. The CDR3 spans 15 residues. The V gene's germline CDR1 is KGHSH and CDR2 LQKENI. CDR3 sequence: CASSPRTGTNQPQHF. CDR3 sequence (DNA): TGTGCCAGCTCACCTCGGACAGGTACTAATCAGCCCCAGCATTTT.

V usage is TRBV9 and J usage is TRBJ2-5; 7 bases line up with TRBD1. The CDR3 consists of 15 residues. Germline loops: CDR1 SGDLS, CDR2 YYNGEE. J was trimmed by 5 bases and V by 0 bases; bases with no gene match: 7. This chain's CDR3 is CASSVAVGGFETQYF. CDR3 in DNA: TGTGCCAGCAGCGTAGCTGTAGGGGGCTTTGAGACCCAGTACTTC.

The chain combines TRBV5-6 with TRBJ2-5; D is unclear. The CDR3 length is 14 residues. CDR1 is SGHDT and CDR2 is YYEEEE in the germline V gene. With 0 bases removed from V and 1 base from J, the gap between germline ends came to 7 bases. The CDR3 nucleotides are TGTGCCAGCAGCTTGGCTGCTATCCAAGAGACCCAGTACTTC. It codes for CASSLAAIQETQYF.

The J gene is TRBJ2-3, the V gene TRBV6-5; unclear D gene. The CDR3 runs to 15 residues. Germline-derived CDR1 and CDR2 are MNHEY and SVGAGI. V gave up 3 bases and J gave up 3 bases, with 13 bases separating them. CDR3 in amino acids: CASSYSSLPTDTQYF. The CDR3 DNA is TGTGCCAGCAGTTATTCGTCCCTCCCTACAGATACGCAGTATTTT.

This rearrangement joins TRBV27 to TRBJ2-1; 11 nucleotides line up with TRBD2. This CDR3 spans 16 amino acids. Germline assignment: CDR1 MNHEY and CDR2 SMNVEV (reference sequence). Trimming took 4 bases from V and 3 from J; bases not matched to a gene: 5. The CDR3 reads CASSSGTSGLYNEQFF. CDR3 DNA sequence: TGTGCCAGCAGTTCGGGGACTAGCGGACTCTACAATGAGCAGTTCTTC.

This chain links TRBV7-9 with TRBJ1-1; D not resolved. Trimming stripped 4 bases from V and 6 bases from J, with 15 bases between. The CDR3 length is 14 residues. Germline CDR1 reads SEHNR; CDR2 reads FQNEAQ (reference sequence). The CDR3 nucleotides are TGTGCCAGCAGCTCAATGAGCGTCCAGCCTGAAGCTTTCTTT. Protein product: CASSSMSVQPEAFF.

The V call is TRBV29-1, the J call TRBJ2-3; D remains ambiguous. Trimming took 4 bases from V and 2 from J, leaving 13 bases between them. Germline CDR1 and CDR2: SQVTM and ANQGSEA. The CDR3 contains 14 residues. In nucleotides, the CDR3 is TGCAGCGTTGTGAGGCGGTCAATCACAGATACGCAGTATTTT. This sequence encodes CSVVRRSITDTQYF.

This chain links TRBV7-2 with TRBJ2-7; TRBD2 matches at 7 bases. The length of the CDR3 is 13 residues. Trimming at V came to 5 bases and at J to 2 bases, leaving 3 bases not matched to a gene. The germline gives CDR1 SGHTA, CDR2 FQGNSA. This CDR3 reads CASSQSGAYEQYF. The CDR3 DNA reads TGTGCCAGCAGCCAAAGCGGGGCCTACGAGCAGTACTTC. The full variable domain, with the rest looked up from reference TRBV7-2 and TRBJ2-7, is GAGVSQSPSNKVTEKGKDVELRCDPISGHTALYWYRQSLGQGLEFLIYFQGNSAPDKSGLPSDRFSAERTGGSVSTLTIQRTQQEDSAVYLCASSQSGAYEQYFGPGTRLTVT.

V and J are TRBV7-6 and TRBJ2-7, with TRBD1 identical over 8 bases. This CDR3 contains 14 residues. The J segment lost 5 bases and the V segment lost 4 bases, leaving 7 bases of the junction unmatched. Germline CDR1 SGHVS, CDR2 FNYEAQ. CDR3 nucleotide sequence: TGTGCCAGCAGCTCTGGACAGGGCGGACACGAGCAGTACTTC. Amino acids: CASSSGQGGHEQYF.

The rearrangement uses TRBV10-1 and TRBJ2-7; TRBD1 matches at 10 bases. The germline CDR1 and CDR2 sequences are WNHNN and SYGVQD (reference sequence). Trimming took 3 bases from V and 4 from J; bases not matched to a gene: 6. This CDR3 is 15 amino acids long. This CDR3 is CASSDPGQGSYEQYF. CDR3 DNA sequence: TGCGCCAGCAGTGATCCGGGACAGGGGTCATACGAGCAGTACTTC.

The V call is TRBV28, the J call TRBJ1-2, with TRBD1 matching 9 bases. With V trimmed by 4 bases and J by 5 bases, 5 bases remained unmatched. The CDR3 is 14 residues long. Germline loops: CDR1 MDHEN, CDR2 SYDVKM. The CDR3 DNA reads as TGTGCCAGCAGTTACGACAGGGGGGGATATGGCTACACCTTC. Protein: CASSYDRGGYGYTF.

The chain joins TRBV5-5 to TRBJ2-5; 7 bases align to TRBD1. The germline V gene has CDR1 SGHKS and CDR2 YYEKEE (reference sequence). V dropped 2 bases and J dropped 0; count of bases not matched to a gene: 4. This CDR3 is 15 amino acids long. CDR3 DNA: TGTGCCAGCAGCTTCCGGACAGGACACCAAGAGACCCAGTACTTC. It specifies CASSFRTGHQETQYF. Filled out from reference TRBV5-5 and TRBJ2-5, the complete variable domain reads DAGVTQSPTHLIKTRGQQVTLRCSPISGHKSVSWYQQVLGQGPQFIFQYYEKEERGRGNFPDRFSARQFPNYSSELNVNALLLGDSALYLCASSFRTGHQETQYFGPGTRLLVL.